This TCR beta chain was sequenced during a study of immune evolution from preneoplasia to lung adenocarcinoma (dated by TCRdb to 2020 to 2023). At the level of the whole study: The study combined immune gene expression, TCR sequencing and multiplex immunofluorescence to profile immune contexture across lung adenocarcinoma precursors and invasive adenocarcinoma. Resected precursor lesions (AAH, AIS, MIA) and invasive adenocarcinomas were compared with paired morphologically normal lung tissue. Sample size was determined by specimen availability and not by a prior power calculation. Whole exome sequencing and methylation data from the same cohort of nodules were integrated with the immune data. The overall cohort was made up of fewer than 70 patients with pulmonary nodules who had surgical resection. The TCR sequencing data were obtained from 45 to 55 patients. It was reported in the study that 100 to 110 samples were used for TCR sequencing. POLYSOLVER was used to infer Class I HLA alleles from exome data, and LOHHLA was used to detect allele-specific HLA loss. Broad study findings and their caveats: Findings were based on association rather than direct causation; larger cohorts with long-term follow-up and longitudinal biopsies were deemed needed. Normal lung showed the highest clonality, whereas later-stage lesions appeared to have higher T cell density and diversity but lower clonality. Because all patients came from Japan and China, whether the findings apply to Western populations was uncertain. Normal lung had the highest top T cell clone frequencies, which appeared to decline progressively from AAH through AIS, MIA and invasive adenocarcinoma.

From the cysteine through the phenylalanine, the CDR3 covers 14 amino acids. CDR3 DNA only is kept here, 42 bases in frame from base 1. Sequences SGHRS (CDR1) and YFSETQ (CDR2) are obtained from the germline V gene. The V and J ends are trimmed by 1 base and 3 bases, leaving 10 bases between them. Between the mid-2010s and the late 2010s, the patients underwent resection in either Japan or China. Two lung cancer pathologists independently reviewed H&E slides to confirm the histologic diagnosis of every case. DNA was isolated from FFPE tissue using the AllPrep DNA/RNA FFPE Kit. The immunoSEQ hsTCRbeta Kit was used to sequence TCR beta CDR3 regions from DNA. Processing in the source paper ran as follows. The ImmunoSEQ Analyzer was used to analyse the TCR sequencing data. T cell clonality was defined as 1 minus Pielou's evenness, as computed on productive rearrangements. T cell diversity was measured with the inverse Simpson index on productive templates. T cell density was defined as TCR beta template counts normalized to usable DNA, with usable DNA estimated by amplification and sequencing of housekeeping genes. Two-sided Kruskal-Wallis tests were used to compare TCR metrics across histologic stages. The source is immuneACCESS, and TCRdb retained only in-frame sequences with V and J called. Part of the clones is not carried over; for the studies checked, unresolved V genes explain less than half of this, and the remainder is unexplained. V, J and clone size are those of that table, while D and trimming were read from the DNA. Recorded for this sample are some 7,200 clones; over 70% of them occurred a single time. The top ten clones comprise roughly a sixth of the sample.

As to this clone: This clone's antigen is unknown. No much larger clone is present one base from it, and per-base qualities are unavailable.

This chain joins TRBV5-1 to TRBJ1-1; TRBD1 might be the D gene, on 5 matching bases. Material for sequencing was FFPE adjacent normal lung tissue. This receptor was identified in a person between 65 and 79 years old with lung adenocarcinoma. CDR3 sequence: CASSLWGGDTEAFF. Read as DNA, the sequence is TGCGCCAGCAGCTTGTGGGGAGGGGACACTGAAGCTTTCTTT.